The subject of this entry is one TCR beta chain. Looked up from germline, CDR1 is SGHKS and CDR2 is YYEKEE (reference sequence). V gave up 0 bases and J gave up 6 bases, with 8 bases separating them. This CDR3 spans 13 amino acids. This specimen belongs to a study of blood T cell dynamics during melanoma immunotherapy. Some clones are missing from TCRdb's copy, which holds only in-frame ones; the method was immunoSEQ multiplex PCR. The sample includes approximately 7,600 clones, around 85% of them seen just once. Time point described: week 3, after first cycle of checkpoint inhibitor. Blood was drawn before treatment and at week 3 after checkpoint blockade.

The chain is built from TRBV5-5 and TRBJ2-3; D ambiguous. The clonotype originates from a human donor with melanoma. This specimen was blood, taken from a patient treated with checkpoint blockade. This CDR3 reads CASSLGSMDTQYF. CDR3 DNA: TGTGCCAGCAGCTTGGGGTCAATGGATACGCAGTATTTT.